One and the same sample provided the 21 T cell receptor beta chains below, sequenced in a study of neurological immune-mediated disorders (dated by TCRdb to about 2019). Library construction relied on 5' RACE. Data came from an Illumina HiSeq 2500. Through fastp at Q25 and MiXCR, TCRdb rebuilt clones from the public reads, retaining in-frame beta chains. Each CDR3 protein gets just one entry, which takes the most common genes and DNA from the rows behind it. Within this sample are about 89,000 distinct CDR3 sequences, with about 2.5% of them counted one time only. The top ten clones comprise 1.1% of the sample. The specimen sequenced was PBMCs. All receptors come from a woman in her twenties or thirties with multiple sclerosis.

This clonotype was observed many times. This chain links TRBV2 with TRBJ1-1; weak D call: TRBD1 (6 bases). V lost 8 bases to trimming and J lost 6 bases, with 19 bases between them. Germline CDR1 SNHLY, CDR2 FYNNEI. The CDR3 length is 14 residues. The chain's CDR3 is CASHRDPEVPEAFF. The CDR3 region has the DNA TGTGCCAGCCACAGGGATCCGGAGGTGCCTGAAGCTTTCTTT.

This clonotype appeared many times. The CDR3 DNA follows: TGTGCCAGCAGCCCCAACTACGAGCAGTACTTC. Translating it yields CASSPNYEQYF. The chain recombines TRBV7-9 with TRBJ2-7; the D is unclear. The V gene's germline CDR1 is SEHNR and CDR2 FQNEAQ (reference sequence). The CDR3 consists of 11 residues. Trimming pared 5 bases from V and 3 bases from J, leaving 5 bases between.

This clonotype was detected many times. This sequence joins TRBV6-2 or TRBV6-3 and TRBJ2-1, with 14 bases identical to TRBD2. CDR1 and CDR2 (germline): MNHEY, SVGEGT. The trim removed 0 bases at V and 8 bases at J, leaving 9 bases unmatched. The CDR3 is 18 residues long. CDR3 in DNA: TGTGCCAGCAGTTACTCGACCGGACTAGCGGGAGGTTTCGATGAGCAGTTCTTC. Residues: CASSYSTGLAGGFDEQFF.

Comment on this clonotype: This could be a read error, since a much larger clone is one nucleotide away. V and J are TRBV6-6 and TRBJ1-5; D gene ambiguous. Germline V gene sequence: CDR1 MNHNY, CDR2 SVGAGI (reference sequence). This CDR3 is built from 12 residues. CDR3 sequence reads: CASSYEVQPQNF. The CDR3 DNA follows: TGTGCCAGCAGTTACGAAGTTCAGCCCCAGAATTTT.

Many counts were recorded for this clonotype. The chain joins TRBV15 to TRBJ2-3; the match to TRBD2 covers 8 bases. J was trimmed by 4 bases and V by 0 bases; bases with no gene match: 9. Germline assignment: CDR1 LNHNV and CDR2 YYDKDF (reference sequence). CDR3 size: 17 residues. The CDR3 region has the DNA TGTGCCACCAGCAGAGATCTTTACAGCGGGAGCGCAGATACGCAGTATTTT. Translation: CATSRDLYSGSADTQYF.

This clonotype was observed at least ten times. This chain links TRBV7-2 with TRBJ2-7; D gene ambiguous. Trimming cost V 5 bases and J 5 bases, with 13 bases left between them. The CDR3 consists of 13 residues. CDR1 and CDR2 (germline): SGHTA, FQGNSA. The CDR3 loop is CASSPLVPNEQYF. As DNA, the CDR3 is TGTGCCAGCAGCCCCCTGGTCCCTAACGAGCAGTACTTC.

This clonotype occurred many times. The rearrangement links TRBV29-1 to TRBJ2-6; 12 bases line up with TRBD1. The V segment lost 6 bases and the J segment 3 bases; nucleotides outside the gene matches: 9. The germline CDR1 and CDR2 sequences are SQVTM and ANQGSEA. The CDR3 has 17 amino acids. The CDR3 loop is CSVARDRGLYGANVLTF. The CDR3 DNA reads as TGCAGCGTGGCCCGGGACAGGGGGCTCTATGGGGCCAACGTCCTGACTTTC.

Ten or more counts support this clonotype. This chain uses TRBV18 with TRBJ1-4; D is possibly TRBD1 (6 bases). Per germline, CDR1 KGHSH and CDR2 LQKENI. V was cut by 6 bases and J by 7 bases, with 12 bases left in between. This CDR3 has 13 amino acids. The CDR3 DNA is TGTGCCAGCTCGCCAGGGGTTGGTGAAAAACTGTTTTTT. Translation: CASSPGVGEKLFF.

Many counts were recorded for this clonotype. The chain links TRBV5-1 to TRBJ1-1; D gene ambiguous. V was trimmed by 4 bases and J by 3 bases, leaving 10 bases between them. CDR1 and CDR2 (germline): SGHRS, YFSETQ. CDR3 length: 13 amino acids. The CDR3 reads CASSPVEDTEAFF. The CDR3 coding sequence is TGCGCCAGCAGCCCTGTGGAGGACACTGAAGCTTTCTTT.

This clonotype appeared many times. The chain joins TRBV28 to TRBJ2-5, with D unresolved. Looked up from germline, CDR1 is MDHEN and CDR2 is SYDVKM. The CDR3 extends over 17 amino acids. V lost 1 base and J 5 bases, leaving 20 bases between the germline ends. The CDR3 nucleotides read TGTGCCAGCAGTTTATTCGGTCAAGGAGAGGCCGGGGAGACCCAGTACTTC. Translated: CASSLFGQGEAGETQYF.

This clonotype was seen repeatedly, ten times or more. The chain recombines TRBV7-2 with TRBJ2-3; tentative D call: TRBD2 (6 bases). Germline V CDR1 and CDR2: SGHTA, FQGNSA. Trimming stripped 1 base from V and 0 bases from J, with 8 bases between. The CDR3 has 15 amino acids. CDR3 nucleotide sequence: TGTGCCAGCAGCTTAGTCGGGACTAGCACAGATACGCAGTATTTT. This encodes CASSLVGTSTDTQYF.

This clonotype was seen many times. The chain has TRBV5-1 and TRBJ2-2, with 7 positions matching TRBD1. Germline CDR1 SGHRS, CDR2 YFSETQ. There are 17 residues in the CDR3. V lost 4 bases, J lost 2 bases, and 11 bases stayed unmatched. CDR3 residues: CASSPTSTGLNTGELFF. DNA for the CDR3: TGCGCCAGCAGCCCTACTTCGACAGGGCTAAACACCGGGGAGCTGTTTTTT.

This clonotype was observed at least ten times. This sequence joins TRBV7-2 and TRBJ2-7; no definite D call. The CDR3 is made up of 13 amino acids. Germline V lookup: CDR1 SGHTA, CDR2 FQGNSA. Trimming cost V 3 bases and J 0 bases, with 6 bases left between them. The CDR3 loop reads CASSFQTSYEQYF. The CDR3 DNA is TGTGCCAGCAGCTTCCAGACCTCCTACGAGCAGTACTTC.

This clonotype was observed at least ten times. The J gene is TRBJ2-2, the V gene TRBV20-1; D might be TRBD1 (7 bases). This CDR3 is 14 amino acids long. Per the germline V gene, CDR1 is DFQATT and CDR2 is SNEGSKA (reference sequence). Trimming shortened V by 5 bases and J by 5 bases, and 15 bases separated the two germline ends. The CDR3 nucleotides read TGCAGTGCTCGACAGGGAGGTGGGACCGGGGAGCTGTTTTTT. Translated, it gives CSARQGGGTGELFF.

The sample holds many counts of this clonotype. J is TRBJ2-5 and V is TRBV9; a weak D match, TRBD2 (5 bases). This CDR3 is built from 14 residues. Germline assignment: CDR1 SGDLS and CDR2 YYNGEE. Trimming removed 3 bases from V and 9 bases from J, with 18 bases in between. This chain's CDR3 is CASSGLRNSEAQYF. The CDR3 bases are TGTGCCAGCAGCGGACTGAGAAATTCGGAGGCCCAGTACTTC.

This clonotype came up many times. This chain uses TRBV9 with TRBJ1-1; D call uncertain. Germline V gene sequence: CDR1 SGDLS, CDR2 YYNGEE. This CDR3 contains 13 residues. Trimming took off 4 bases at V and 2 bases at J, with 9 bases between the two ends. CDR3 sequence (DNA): TGTGCCAGCAGCCCCCCGTTTAACACTGAAGCTTTCTTT. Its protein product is CASSPPFNTEAFF.

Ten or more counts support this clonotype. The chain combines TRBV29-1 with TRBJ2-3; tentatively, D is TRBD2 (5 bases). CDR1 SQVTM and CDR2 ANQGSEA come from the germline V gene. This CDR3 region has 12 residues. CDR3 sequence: CLTERITDTQYF. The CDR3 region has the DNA TGCCTCACGGAGCGGATCACAGATACGCAGTATTTT.

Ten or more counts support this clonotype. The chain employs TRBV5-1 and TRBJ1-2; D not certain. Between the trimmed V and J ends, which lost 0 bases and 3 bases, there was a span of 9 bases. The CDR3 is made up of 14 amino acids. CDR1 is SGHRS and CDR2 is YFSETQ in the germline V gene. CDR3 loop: CASSLVPGDYGYTF. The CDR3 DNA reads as TGCGCCAGCAGCTTGGTACCCGGAGACTATGGCTACACCTTC.

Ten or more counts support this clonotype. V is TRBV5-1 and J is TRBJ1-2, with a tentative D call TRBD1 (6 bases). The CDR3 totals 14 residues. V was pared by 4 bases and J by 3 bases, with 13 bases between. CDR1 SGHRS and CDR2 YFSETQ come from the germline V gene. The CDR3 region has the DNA TGCGCCAGCAGCCCGGGACATTTTGACTATGGCTACACCTTC. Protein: CASSPGHFDYGYTF.

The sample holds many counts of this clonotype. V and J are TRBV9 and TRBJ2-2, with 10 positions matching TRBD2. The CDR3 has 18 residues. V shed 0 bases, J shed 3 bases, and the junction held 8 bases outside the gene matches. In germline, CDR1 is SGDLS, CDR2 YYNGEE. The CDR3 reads CASSVAASGSPHTGELFF. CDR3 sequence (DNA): TGTGCCAGCAGCGTAGCGGCTAGCGGGAGCCCCCACACCGGGGAGCTGTTTTTT.

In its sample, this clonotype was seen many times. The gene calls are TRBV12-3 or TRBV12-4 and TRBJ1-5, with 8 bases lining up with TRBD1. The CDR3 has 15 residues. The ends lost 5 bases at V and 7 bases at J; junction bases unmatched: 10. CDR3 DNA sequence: TGTGCCAGCAGTACGGGACAGGATCACTGGCAGCCCCAGCATTTT. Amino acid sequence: CASSTGQDHWQPQHF.